What follows are 20 T cell receptor beta chains derived from one specimen sequenced in a study of Ad26.COV2.S vaccination and SARS-CoV-2 variants. Described treatment: about 20 received Ad26.COV2.S at low or high dose, single or two shots; five or six received placebo; per-sample allocation not given. Samples analyzed were those drawn on day 63 after the first vaccine or placebo injection. The repertoire was sequenced with immunoSEQ multiplex PCR; TCRdb's copy has only in-frame clones and lacks some. The table shows roughly 380,000 clones, with 85% to 90% occurring only once. The sequencing used peripheral blood, collected in a trial of Ad26.COV2.S vaccine versus placebo. All receptors come from a person aged 18 to 59 who received the Ad26.COV2.S COVID-19 vaccine or a placebo.

The V call is TRBV6-2 or TRBV6-3, the J call TRBJ2-1, with 8 bases aligning to TRBD2. The junction had 15 bases not matched to a gene; V was cut back by 4 bases and J by 4 bases. This CDR3 is 18 amino acids long. Germline CDR1 MNHEY, CDR2 SVGEGT. The CDR3 nucleotides read TGTGCCAGCAGTTCGGGACTAGGGGGGGGGCGGGTATACAATGAGCAGTTCTTC. Protein sequence: CASSSGLGGGRVYNEQFF.

The rearrangement uses TRBV19 and TRBJ2-1; tentatively, D is TRBD1 or TRBD2 (5 bases each). The germline V and J ends were trimmed by 2 bases and 4 bases, with 12 bases remaining between them. CDR1 and CDR2 (germline): LNHDA, SQIVND (reference sequence). The CDR3 is made up of 15 amino acids. CDR3 bases: TGTGCCAGTAGTATATCACGGGGCGAATACAATGAGCAGTTCTTC. Its translation is CASSISRGEYNEQFF.

V usage is TRBV12-3 or TRBV12-4 and J usage is TRBJ2-3, with D hard to call. Trimming removed 7 bases at V and 4 bases at J, with 9 bases between. This CDR3 comprises 12 residues. CDR3 amino acids: CASKRGADTQYF. For the CDR3, the DNA is TGTGCCAGCAAACGAGGAGCAGATACGCAGTATTTT.

The J gene is TRBJ2-1, the V gene TRBV7-2, with 13 bases aligning to TRBD2. CDR3 size: 18 residues. Germline CDR1 reads SGHTA; CDR2 reads FQGNSA. The junction had 13 bases not matched to a gene; V was cut back by 3 bases and J by 8 bases. In DNA form, the CDR3 reads TGTGCCAGCAGCTTGCTTACGGGACTAGCGGGGCCGAGGGATGAGCAGTTCTTC. It is translated as CASSLLTGLAGPRDEQFF.

The genes are TRBV24-1 and TRBJ2-3, with no clear D. Germline V gene sequence: CDR1 KGHDR, CDR2 SFDVKD. The CDR3 extends over 11 amino acids. The germline V and J ends were trimmed by 4 bases and 5 bases, with 3 bases remaining between them. The CDR3 reads CATSEEDTQYF. The CDR3, as DNA: TGTGCCACCAGTGAGGAAGATACGCAGTATTTT.

The chain uses TRBV11-2 and TRBJ2-2; weak D call: TRBD1 (5 bases). The germline V and J ends were trimmed by 3 bases and 5 bases, with 19 bases remaining between them. The germline V gene encodes CDR1 SGHAT and CDR2 FQNNGV. The CDR3 is 17 residues long. The CDR3 region is CASSLLSRQGSTGELFF. Written as DNA, the CDR3 is TGTGCCAGCAGCTTGCTTTCGCGGCAGGGTAGTACCGGGGAGCTGTTTTTT.

The chain uses TRBV7-3 and TRBJ1-4, with 7 bases aligning to TRBD1. The CDR3 is 16 amino acids. The J segment lost 7 bases and the V segment lost 4 bases, leaving 12 bases of the junction unmatched. Germline V lookup: CDR1 SGHTA, CDR2 FQGTGA. This CDR3 is CASSSILQGPGEKLFF. Written as DNA, the CDR3 is TGTGCCAGCAGCTCCATATTACAGGGGCCTGGTGAAAAACTGTTTTTT.

This clone was seen a single time. The CDR3 spells CASSIRGRMNTEAFF. Written as DNA, the CDR3 is TGTGCCAGTAGTATCCGGGGACGGATGAACACTGAAGCTTTCTTT. This chain joins TRBV19 and TRBJ1-1; possibly TRBD1 for D (5 bases). There are 15 residues in the CDR3. Looked up from germline, CDR1 is LNHDA and CDR2 is SQIVND (reference sequence). V was pared by 3 bases and J by 0 bases, with 11 bases between. The variable domain in full, completed from reference TRBV19 and TRBJ1-1, reads DGGITQSPKYLFRKEGQNVTLSCEQNLNHDAMYWYRQDPGQGLRLIYYSQIVNDFQKGDIAEGYSVSREKKESFPLTVTSAQKNPTAFYLCASSIRGRMNTEAFFGQGTRLTVV.

The chain employs TRBV20-1 and TRBJ2-5; D unclear. Deletions cut 3 bases from V and 7 bases from J, with 6 bases between. Germline CDR1 is DFQATT and CDR2 is SNEGSKA (reference sequence). CDR3 size: 10 residues. CDR3: CSASDWTQYF. The CDR3 DNA reads TGCAGTGCTAGTGATTGGACCCAGTACTTC.

This chain connects TRBV6-5 to TRBJ2-3, with D perhaps matching TRBD2 (5 bases). The V gene lost 6 bases and the J gene lost 0 bases, with 7 bases spanning the gap. Germline assignment: CDR1 MNHEY and CDR2 SVGAGI. The CDR3 has 13 residues. The CDR3 region is CASRRTSTDTQYF. CDR3 coding DNA: TGTGCCAGCAGAAGGACTAGCACAGATACGCAGTATTTT.

The chain recombines TRBV9 with TRBJ1-4; 9 bases match TRBD1. Trimming took 3 bases from V and 7 from J; bases not matched to a gene: 10. Per the germline V gene, CDR1 is SGDLS and CDR2 is YYNGEE. This CDR3 comprises 16 residues. The CDR3 sequence: CASSEGQGNFGEKLFF. CDR3 nucleotide sequence: TGTGCCAGCAGCGAGGGACAGGGTAATTTCGGTGAAAAACTGTTTTTT.

V and J are TRBV7-9 and TRBJ2-3; possible D gene TRBD2, 5 bases. Trimming pared 7 bases from V and 10 bases from J, leaving 18 bases between. Germline V gene sequence: CDR1 SEHNR, CDR2 FQNEAQ (reference sequence). This CDR3 contains 13 residues. CDR3 sequence reads: CASNPGDRRAQYF. The CDR3 bases are TGTGCCAGCAACCCTGGCGATAGGCGGGCGCAGTATTTT. Drawing the rest from reference TRBV7-9 and TRBJ2-3, the complete variable domain is DTGVSQNPRHKITKRGQNVTFRCDPISEHNRLYWYRQTLGQGPEFLTYFQNEAQLEKSRLLSDRFSAERPKGSFSTLEIQRTEQGDSAMYLCASNPGDRRAQYFGPGTRLTVL.

The DNA of the CDR3 is TGTGCCAGCAGCGTAGCTGGGCAGGGGGGCTACAATGAGCAGTTCTTC. Amino acid sequence: CASSVAGQGGYNEQFF. The rearrangement joins TRBV9 to TRBJ2-1; perhaps TRBD1 as D (7 bases). Trimming removed 0 bases from V and 3 bases from J, with 13 bases in between. Germline assignment: CDR1 SGDLS and CDR2 YYNGEE. This CDR3 has 16 residues.

The chain is built from TRBV5-4 and TRBJ2-5; 8 bases agree with TRBD2. CDR3 length equals 16 residues. CDR1 and CDR2 from the germline V gene are SGHNT and YYREEE (reference sequence). V lost 0 bases and J lost 2; bases outside the gene matches: 6. The CDR3 DNA is TGTGCCAGCAGCTTGGAATCCGGGGGGGGTCAAGAGACCCAGTACTTC. Translation: CASSLESGGGQETQYF. The whole variable domain, remainder taken from reference TRBV5-4 and TRBJ2-5, is ETGVTQSPTHLIKTRGQQVTLRCSSQSGHNTVSWYQQALGQGPQFIFQYYREEENGRGNFPPRFSGLQFPNYSSELNVNALELDDSALYLCASSLESGGGQETQYFGPGTRLLVL.

The chain recombines TRBV28 with TRBJ1-2; 9 bases agree with TRBD1. Germline V gene sequence: CDR1 MDHEN, CDR2 SYDVKM. This CDR3 has 13 amino acids. The J segment lost 7 bases and the V segment lost 6 bases, leaving 6 bases of the junction unmatched. The CDR3 nucleotides read TGTGCCAGCAGGCCACAGGGGGCTTCTGGCTACACCTTC. Its translation: CASRPQGASGYTF.

The genes are TRBV7-9 and TRBJ2-2, with D hard to call. V lost 2 bases and J 4 bases, leaving 8 bases between the germline ends. In germline, CDR1 is SEHNR, CDR2 FQNEAQ (reference sequence). CDR3 length: 14 residues. This CDR3 reads CASSLLRVTGELFF. The CDR3 nucleotides are TGTGCCAGCAGCTTATTAAGAGTCACCGGGGAGCTGTTTTTT.

This clone came up once. The chain joins TRBV30 to TRBJ2-7; D is uncertain. The CDR3 loop spans 11 amino acids. V was cut by 2 bases and J by 7 bases, with 9 bases left in between. Germline assignment: CDR1 GTSNPN and CDR2 SVGIG (reference sequence). The CDR3 is CAWSRAWEQYF. CDR3 bases: TGTGCCTGGAGTCGTGCGTGGGAGCAGTACTTC.

The chain employs TRBV27 and TRBJ2-2, with 8 bases lining up with TRBD2. Germline V gene data show CDR1 as MNHEY and CDR2 as SMNVEV (reference sequence). The CDR3 sequence is 18 residues long. V gave up 2 bases and J gave up 7 bases; unmatched junction bases: 15. CDR3 DNA sequence: TGTGCCAGCAGTTTAAGTATAGCGGGGAGTTTCGTAGTCGGGGAGCTGTTTTTT. It encodes CASSLSIAGSFVVGELFF.

The chain carries TRBV29-1 and TRBJ1-1; a weak D match, TRBD1 (5 bases). Trimming stripped 7 bases from V and 2 bases from J, with 11 bases between. CDR1 and CDR2 from the germline V gene are SQVTM and ANQGSEA. CDR3 length: 12 residues. This CDR3 is CSGVRVNTEAFF. The CDR3 DNA reads TGCAGCGGGGTCAGGGTTAACACTGAAGCTTTCTTT. The full variable domain, rest sourced from reference TRBV29-1 and TRBJ1-1, is SAVISQKPSRDICQRGTSLTIQCQVDSQVTMMFWYRQQPGQSLTLIATANQGSEATYESGFVIDKFPISRPNLTFSTLTVSNMSPEDSSIYLCSGVRVNTEAFFGQGTRLTVV.

To note about this clone: The junction departs from the called germline gene at one end, perhaps through a read error. The chain carries TRBV7-2 and TRBJ2-1, with 7 bases identical to TRBD1. In germline, CDR1 is SGHTA, CDR2 FQGNSA. CDR3 size: 12 residues. As DNA, the CDR3 is TGTGCCAGCAGCCAGACCTTTGGACAGGCCCTCTTC. It specifies CASSQTFGQALF.